The 7 T cell receptor beta chains in this list originate from one sample, sequenced in a study of blood T cell repertoires in COVID-19. Profiling relied on immunoSEQ multiplex PCR, and the TCRdb table lists in-frame clones only, not all of them. Among tens of thousands of clones listed, around 90% were seen once. The sequenced sample consisted of peripheral blood. The receptors stem from a woman of 80 years or more with active or convalescent COVID-19.

This sequence joins TRBV6-5 and TRBJ1-6; TRBD1 agrees at 7 bases. The J segment lost 3 bases and the V segment lost 4 bases, leaving 0 bases of the junction unmatched. The CDR3 sequence is 14 residues long. Per germline, CDR1 MNHEY and CDR2 SVGAGI. CDR3 sequence: CASSSGGYNSPLHF. DNA of the CDR3: TGTGCCAGCAGTTCAGGGGGCTATAATTCACCCCTCCACTTT.

The chain joins TRBV30 to TRBJ1-4, with D unclear. The CDR3 is made up of 13 amino acids. Per the germline V gene, CDR1 is GTSNPN and CDR2 is SVGIG (reference sequence). CDR3 DNA sequence: TGTGCATCCTCCTCTCTGTCGGGGGAAAAACTGTTTTTT. Amino acids: CASSSLSGEKLFF.

The chain links TRBV6-5 to TRBJ1-2; no definite D call. This CDR3 comprises 11 residues. Germline V lookup: CDR1 MNHEY, CDR2 SVGAGI. The ends were cut back, 6 bases at V and 8 bases at J, with 10 bases in the middle. For the CDR3, the DNA is TGTGCCAGCAGAAGCCCTCGGGGCTACACCTTC. This codes for CASRSPRGYTF.

The chain couples TRBV7-2 to TRBJ1-2, with D maybe TRBD1 (5 bases). CDR3 length: 15 amino acids. V was trimmed by 5 bases and J by 8 bases, leaving 21 bases between them. Germline V CDR1 and CDR2: SGHTA, FQGNSA. CDR3 in amino acids: CASSLAGGAGTGYTF. The CDR3 DNA follows: TGTGCCAGCAGCCTGGCGGGAGGGGCGGGGACCGGCTACACCTTC.

V and J are TRBV5-1 and TRBJ2-3; maybe TRBD1 (5 bases). Germline V gives CDR1 SGHRS, CDR2 YFSETQ. The CDR3 is made up of 13 amino acids. Trimming pared 4 bases from V and 4 bases from J, leaving 10 bases between. The CDR3 DNA is TGCGCCAGCAGCCAAATGACAGCAGATACGCAGTATTTT. It yields the protein CASSQMTADTQYF. The full variable domain, completed using reference TRBV5-1 and TRBJ2-3, is KAGVTQTPRYLIKTRGQQVTLSCSPISGHRSVSWYQQTPGQGLQFLFEYFSETQRNKGNFPGRFSGRQFSNSRSEMNVSTLELGDSALYLCASSQMTADTQYFGPGTRLTVL.

This chain connects TRBV2 to TRBJ2-2, with TRBD1 matching over 10 bases. Germline CDR1 and CDR2: SNHLY and FYNNEI. The CDR3 sequence is 15 residues long. V shed 4 bases, J shed 5 bases, and the junction held 4 bases outside the gene matches. The CDR3 DNA reads TGTGCCAGCAGTGGACAGGGGGCGCGTACCGGGGAGCTGTTTTTT. Translated: CASSGQGARTGELFF.

This clone came up a few times. This chain links TRBV25-1 with TRBJ2-3; D gene uncertain. Germline V gives CDR1 MGHDK, CDR2 SYGVNS. CDR3 length equals 14 residues. Trimming took 0 bases from V and 3 from J, leaving 7 bases between them. In nucleotides, the CDR3 is TGTGCCAGCAGTGAATATTCGTTAACAGATACGCAGTATTTT. This translates into CASSEYSLTDTQYF.